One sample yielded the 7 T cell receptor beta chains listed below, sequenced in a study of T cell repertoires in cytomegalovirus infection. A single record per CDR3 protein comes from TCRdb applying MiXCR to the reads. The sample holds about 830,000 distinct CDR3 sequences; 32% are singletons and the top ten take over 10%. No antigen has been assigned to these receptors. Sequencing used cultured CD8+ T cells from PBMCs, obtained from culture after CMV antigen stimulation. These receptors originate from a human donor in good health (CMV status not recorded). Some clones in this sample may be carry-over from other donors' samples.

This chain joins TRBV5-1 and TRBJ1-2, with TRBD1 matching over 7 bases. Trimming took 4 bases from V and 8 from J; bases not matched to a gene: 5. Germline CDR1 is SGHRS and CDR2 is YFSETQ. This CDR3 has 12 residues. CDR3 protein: CASSRDRAGYTF. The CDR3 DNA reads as TGCGCCAGCAGCAGAGACAGGGCCGGCTACACCTTC.

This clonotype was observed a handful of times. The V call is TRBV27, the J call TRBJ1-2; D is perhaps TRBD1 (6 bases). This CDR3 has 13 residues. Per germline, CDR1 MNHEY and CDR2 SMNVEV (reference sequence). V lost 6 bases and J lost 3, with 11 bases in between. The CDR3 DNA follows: TGTGCCAGCAGGCCAGGGGCGGACTATGGCTACACCTTC. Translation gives CASRPGADYGYTF.

The CDR3 reads CASSESGTSAYNEQFF. The CDR3 bases are TGTGCCAGCAGCGAATCCGGGACTAGCGCCTACAATGAGCAGTTCTTC. The V gene is TRBV9, the J gene TRBJ2-1, with 10 bases fitting TRBD2. Germline loops: CDR1 SGDLS, CDR2 YYNGEE. V lost 3 bases, J lost 2 bases, and 5 bases stayed unmatched. CDR3 length: 16 residues.

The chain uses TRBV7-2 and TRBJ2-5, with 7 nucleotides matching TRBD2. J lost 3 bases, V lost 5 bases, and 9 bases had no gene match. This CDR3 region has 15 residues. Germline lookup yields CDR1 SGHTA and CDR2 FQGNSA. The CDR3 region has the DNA TGTGCCAGCAGCAATTCTCGGGGGGAAAAAGAGACCCAGTACTTC. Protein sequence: CASSNSRGEKETQYF. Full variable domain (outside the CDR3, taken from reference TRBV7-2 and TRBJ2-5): GAGVSQSPSNKVTEKGKDVELRCDPISGHTALYWYRQSLGQGLEFLIYFQGNSAPDKSGLPSDRFSAERTGGSVSTLTIQRTQQEDSAVYLCASSNSRGEKETQYFGPGTRLLVL.

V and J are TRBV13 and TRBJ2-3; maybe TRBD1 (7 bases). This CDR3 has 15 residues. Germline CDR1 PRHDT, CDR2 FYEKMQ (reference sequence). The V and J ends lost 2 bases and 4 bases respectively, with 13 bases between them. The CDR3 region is CASSLRQGGADTQYF. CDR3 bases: TGTGCCAGCAGCTTACGACAGGGCGGGGCAGATACGCAGTATTTT.

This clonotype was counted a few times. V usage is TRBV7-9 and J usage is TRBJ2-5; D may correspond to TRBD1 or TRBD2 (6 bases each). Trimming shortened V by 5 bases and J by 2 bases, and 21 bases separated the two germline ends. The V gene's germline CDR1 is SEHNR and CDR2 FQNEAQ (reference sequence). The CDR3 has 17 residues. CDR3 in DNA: TGTGCCAGCAGCCCCCCCGGTCCATCGGGGGCTCAAGAGACCCAGTACTTC. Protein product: CASSPPGPSGAQETQYF.

The CDR3 DNA reads TGCGCCAGCAGCCAAGTTTTCGGAGAGGGGCCGGATTCACCCCTCCACTTT. This gives the protein CASSQVFGEGPDSPLHF. This sequence joins TRBV4-1 and TRBJ1-6; D is possibly TRBD1 (5 bases). This CDR3 has 17 amino acids. V was clipped by 1 base and J by 8 bases, with 18 bases between them. Germline V gene sequence: CDR1 MGHRA, CDR2 YSYEKL.